Following are 28 T cell receptor beta chains from one sample sequenced in a study of cytomegalovirus exposure and HLA in healthy donors. PCR employed 60 Vbeta and 13 Jbeta primers. Generated by immunoSEQ multiplex PCR, the TCRdb table keeps only in-frame clones and is missing some. This table holds a few hundred thousand clones, almost 85% found once. The sequenced sample consisted of PBMCs. These receptor sequences come from a woman aged 40 to 49 in good health and CMV-seropositive.

The chain is built from TRBV5-1 and TRBJ2-3; 8 positions match TRBD2. V was pared by 0 bases and J by 7 bases, with 10 bases of the junction left unmatched. This CDR3 comprises 16 residues. Germline values: CDR1 SGHRS, CDR2 YFSETQ. CDR3 protein: CASSLAFASGGNTQYF. As DNA, the CDR3 is TGCGCCAGCAGCTTGGCTTTCGCGTCGGGAGGGAATACGCAGTATTTT.

The V call is TRBV10-1, the J call TRBJ1-5; TRBD1 is a possible D gene (6 bases). Germline assignment: CDR1 WNHNN and CDR2 SYGVQD (reference sequence). The CDR3 runs to 15 residues. Trimming removed 7 bases from V and 0 bases from J, with 13 bases in between. The CDR3 region is CASNRTANSNQPQHF. The CDR3 region has the DNA TGCGCCAGCAATCGGACAGCTAATAGCAATCAGCCCCAGCATTTT.

The sample holds one count of this clone. J is TRBJ2-3 and V is TRBV19, with 7 bases that match TRBD1. Germline CDR1 LNHDA, CDR2 SQIVND (reference sequence). The CDR3 is 15 residues long. The J segment lost 2 bases and the V segment lost 4 bases, leaving 6 bases of the junction unmatched. The CDR3 sequence: CASSTVQGDTDTQYF. CDR3 bases: TGTGCCAGTAGTACGGTCCAGGGGGACACAGATACGCAGTATTTT.

The J gene is TRBJ1-2, the V gene TRBV27, with 9 bases lining up with TRBD1. The CDR3 covers 17 residues. J gave up 3 bases and V 5 bases, and 13 bases lay outside the gene matches. Germline-derived CDR1 and CDR2 are MNHEY and SMNVEV (reference sequence). CDR3 protein: CASSPRDRDWVYYGYTF. The CDR3 DNA reads TGTGCCAGCAGTCCTCGGGACAGGGACTGGGTATACTATGGCTACACCTTC.

J is TRBJ2-7 and V is TRBV9, with D possibly being TRBD2 (6 bases). CDR1 and CDR2 (germline): SGDLS, YYNGEE. CDR3 length equals 15 residues. V was trimmed by 0 bases and J by 0 bases, leaving 10 bases between them. The CDR3 DNA is TGTGCCAGCAGCGTAGCGGGCGGGGACTCCTACGAGCAGTACTTC. Amino acids: CASSVAGGDSYEQYF.

The chain recombines TRBV19 with TRBJ2-1, with D perhaps matching TRBD1 (9 bases). This CDR3 region has 17 residues. Germline values: CDR1 LNHDA, CDR2 SQIVND (reference sequence). V was cut by 4 bases and J by 12 bases, with 28 bases left in between. The DNA for the CDR3 is TGTGCCAGTAGTACAGAGCCGGGACAGGGCTATAGCGGGATGCAGTTCTTC. It specifies CASSTEPGQGYSGMQFF.

This chain joins TRBV30 and TRBJ2-3; 10 bases agree with TRBD2. From germline, CDR1 is GTSNPN and CDR2 SVGIG (reference sequence). With V trimmed by 5 bases and J by 3 bases, 8 bases remained unmatched. This CDR3 has 15 amino acids. CDR3 coding DNA: TGTGCCTGGTCGGCTAGCGGGAGTCTAACAGATACGCAGTATTTT. Amino acids: CAWSASGSLTDTQYF.

The rearrangement joins TRBV2 to TRBJ2-5; TRBD2 agrees at 11 bases. Trimming took 6 bases from V and 0 from J; bases not matched to a gene: 12. The CDR3 consists of 18 residues. Germline loops: CDR1 SNHLY, CDR2 FYNNEI. The DNA for the CDR3 is TGTGCCAGCAGCCTAGGGGGGACTAGCGGTAAATACCAAGAGACCCAGTACTTC. This sequence encodes CASSLGGTSGKYQETQYF.

The chain has TRBV30 and TRBJ1-1, with 8 bases identical to TRBD1. V lost 5 bases and J lost 5; bases outside the gene matches: 16. Germline CDR1 and CDR2: GTSNPN and SVGIG (reference sequence). The CDR3 is made up of 16 amino acids. CDR3 residues: CAWRVISTGGTTEAFF. In DNA, the CDR3 is TGTGCCTGGCGGGTAATTTCAACAGGGGGGACGACTGAAGCTTTCTTT.

The chain carries TRBV27 and TRBJ2-2, with D possibly being TRBD2 (5 bases). The V end was cut by 4 bases, the J end by 1 base, with 22 bases between. This CDR3 has 19 amino acids. Germline V CDR1 and CDR2: MNHEY, SMNVEV (reference sequence). DNA for the CDR3: TGTGCCAGCAGTTCCCGATTCCTACTACTACGGGAGAACACCGGGGAGCTGTTTTTT. Its translation: CASSSRFLLLRENTGELFF.

The V call is TRBV27, the J call TRBJ2-7; a weak D match, TRBD1 (6 bases). Germline V gene sequence: CDR1 MNHEY, CDR2 SMNVEV (reference sequence). This CDR3 region has 13 residues. V was shortened by 3 bases and J by 5 bases, with 11 bases between the two germline ends. CDR3 nucleotides: TGTGCCAGCAGTTTGGGGGCCCGACACGAGCAGTACTTC. This translates into CASSLGARHEQYF.

The chain recombines TRBV28 with TRBJ1-6; D gene uncertain. The CDR3 is 15 amino acids. The V and J ends lost 5 bases and 6 bases respectively, with 14 bases between them. Germline V gives CDR1 MDHEN, CDR2 SYDVKM. This CDR3 reads CASSPPGGTNSPLHF. The CDR3 DNA sequence: TGTGCCAGCAGTCCTCCGGGAGGAACTAATTCACCCCTCCACTTT.

V gene TRBV5-4 combines with J gene TRBJ2-1; 12 bases align to TRBD2. The CDR3 has 16 residues. The V gene's germline CDR1 is SGHNT and CDR2 YYREEE (reference sequence). The J segment lost 9 bases and the V segment lost 4 bases, leaving 11 bases of the junction unmatched. CDR3 DNA sequence: TGTGCCAGCAGCCCGCCGGGACTAGCGGGTGATAGTGAGCAGTTCTTC. Amino acid sequence: CASSPPGLAGDSEQFF.

The DNA for the CDR3 is TGTGCCAGCACGACTAGCGGATCCGGGGAGCTGTTTTTT. Its protein product is CASTTSGSGELFF. The chain uses TRBV6-6 and TRBJ2-2; 9 bases map to TRBD2. CDR1 and CDR2 (germline): MNHNY, SVGAGI (reference sequence). V dropped 7 bases and J dropped 6; count of bases not matched to a gene: 3. The CDR3 length is 13 residues.

The chain recombines TRBV28 with TRBJ2-1; D is unresolved. In germline, CDR1 is MDHEN, CDR2 SYDVKM. Trimming removed 3 bases from V and 2 bases from J, with 5 bases in between. The CDR3 consists of 13 residues. CDR3 protein: CASSLSPYNEQFF. CDR3 bases: TGTGCCAGCAGTTTGTCTCCCTACAATGAGCAGTTCTTC.

This chain joins TRBV25-1 and TRBJ2-7; maybe TRBD2 (5 bases). Germline V gene sequence: CDR1 MGHDK, CDR2 SYGVNS. The CDR3 has 14 residues. V lost 8 bases and J 7 bases, leaving 21 bases between the germline ends. The chain's CDR3 is CASAAGGRIREQYF. CDR3 sequence (DNA): TGTGCCAGCGCGGCTGGTGGGAGAATTAGAGAGCAGTACTTC.

The J gene is TRBJ1-5, the V gene TRBV28; D is possibly TRBD1 (6 bases). The V end was cut by 10 bases, the J end by 2 bases, with 12 bases between. Germline CDR1 MDHEN, CDR2 SYDVKM. CDR3 length equals 13 residues. The CDR3 DNA sequence: TGTGCCACAGGGGCGATCGGCAATCAGCCCCAGCATTTT. It codes for CATGAIGNQPQHF.

This chain connects TRBV15 to TRBJ2-1, with 8 positions matching TRBD1. With V trimmed by 2 bases and J by 5 bases, 8 bases remained unmatched. CDR1 and CDR2 (germline): LNHNV, YYDKDF (reference sequence). CDR3 size: 16 residues. As DNA, the CDR3 is TGTGCCACCAGCAGACTGGACAGGGATTGGGACAATGAGCAGTTCTTC. This encodes CATSRLDRDWDNEQFF.

Remarks on this clone: Germline and junction disagree at one end, which may indicate a read error. The chain employs TRBV5-6 and TRBJ2-4; tentatively, D is TRBD2 (8 bases). CDR3 length: 17 amino acids. Germline CDR1 and CDR2: SGHDT and YYEEEE. The CDR3 is CASSRGGAGGFKNSQYF. The CDR3 DNA follows: TGTGCCAGCAGCCGGGGGGGGGCAGGGGGATTCAAAAACAGTCAGTACTTC.

Here the CDR3 DNA reads TGTGCCAGCAGCGCGACTAGCCTAACAGATACGCAGTATTTT. It yields the protein CASSATSLTDTQYF. This chain joins TRBV6-4 and TRBJ2-3, with 7 bases identical to TRBD2. The CDR3 totals 14 residues. V dropped 6 bases and J dropped 3; count of bases not matched to a gene: 6. CDR1 MRHNA and CDR2 SNTAGT come from the germline V gene.

The rearrangement joins TRBV11-3 to TRBJ1-2; possible D gene TRBD1, 6 bases. The CDR3 is 12 residues long. V was shortened by 5 bases and J by 3 bases, with 7 bases between the two germline ends. Germline V gives CDR1 SGHNT, CDR2 YENEEA. For the CDR3, the DNA is TGTGCCAGCAGCCCAGGGGACTATGGCTACACCTTC. Protein sequence: CASSPGDYGYTF.

V is TRBV2 and J is TRBJ2-2; weak D call: TRBD2 (5 bases). Germline CDR1 reads SNHLY; CDR2 reads FYNNEI. V was clipped by 11 bases and J by 7 bases, with 14 bases between them. The CDR3 sequence is 12 residues long. The CDR3 protein is CACSGEGGELFF. The CDR3 DNA reads as TGTGCCTGCTCCGGAGAGGGCGGGGAGCTGTTTTTT. The full variable domain, rest sourced from reference TRBV2 and TRBJ2-2, is EPEVTQTPSHQVTQMGQEVILRCVPISNHLYFYWYRQILGQKVEFLVSFYNNEISEKSEIFDDQFSVERPDGSNFTLKIRSTKLEDSAMYFCACSGEGGELFFGEGSRLTVL.

The J gene is TRBJ2-1, the V gene TRBV28; 7 bases agree with TRBD1. V gave up 3 bases and J gave up 8 bases; unmatched junction bases: 13. The CDR3 consists of 16 residues. Germline CDR1 reads MDHEN; CDR2 reads SYDVKM. The chain's CDR3 is CASSFLAKQGSDEQFF. For the CDR3, the DNA is TGTGCCAGCAGTTTTCTGGCCAAACAGGGGTCCGATGAGCAGTTCTTC.

The V gene is TRBV19, the J gene TRBJ2-1; TRBD2 matches 7 bases. Germline V lookup: CDR1 LNHDA, CDR2 SQIVND (reference sequence). The CDR3 length is 15 residues. The V gene end was trimmed by 6 bases and the J gene end by 1 base; junction bases not matched to a gene: 6. CDR3 nucleotide sequence: TGTGCCAGTAGCCCGGGGAGGGGTTCCTACAATGAGCAGTTCTTC. This sequence encodes CASSPGRGSYNEQFF.

About this clone itself: Mismatch with germline at one junction end may stem from a read error. The chain carries TRBV5-4 and TRBJ2-5, with D tentatively TRBD1 (6 bases). There are 13 residues in the CDR3. The germline V gene encodes CDR1 SGHNT and CDR2 YYREEE (reference sequence). CDR3 sequence reads: CASSFGGWDPINF. CDR3 DNA: TGTGCCAGCAGCTTTGGGGGCTGGGACCCCATTAACTTC. Together with reference TRBV5-4 and TRBJ2-5, the CDR3 gives the full variable domain: ETGVTQSPTHLIKTRGQQVTLRCSSQSGHNTVSWYQQALGQGPQFIFQYYREEENGRGNFPPRFSGLQFPNYSSELNVNALELDDSALYLCASSFGGWDPINFGPGTRLLVL.

V gene TRBV2 combines with J gene TRBJ2-3; TRBD1 is a possible D gene (5 bases). The CDR3 length is 11 residues. The V gene's germline CDR1 is SNHLY and CDR2 FYNNEI. With 10 bases removed from V and 0 bases from J, the gap between germline ends came to 5 bases. The DNA for the CDR3 is TGTGCCACAGGGAGCACAGATACGCAGTATTTT. Its protein is CATGSTDTQYF.

The chain has TRBV12-5 and TRBJ2-5; 13 bases are shared with TRBD2. Per germline, CDR1 LGHNT and CDR2 FRNRAP. Trimming cost V 3 bases and J 0 bases; bases outside gene matches: 1. The CDR3 runs to 16 residues. The CDR3 sequence: CASGLLAGGYQETQYF. CDR3 bases: TGTGCTAGTGGTTTACTAGCGGGGGGGTACCAAGAGACCCAGTACTTC.

This chain uses TRBV6-1 with TRBJ1-3; TRBD1 might be the D (6 bases). V lost 11 bases and J 1 base, leaving 9 bases between the germline ends. This CDR3 is built from 12 residues. Germline-derived CDR1 and CDR2 are MNHNS and SASEGT. The DNA for the CDR3 is TGTGCCTCCAGGGGTTCTGGAAACACCATATATTTT. Encoded protein: CASRGSGNTIYF.